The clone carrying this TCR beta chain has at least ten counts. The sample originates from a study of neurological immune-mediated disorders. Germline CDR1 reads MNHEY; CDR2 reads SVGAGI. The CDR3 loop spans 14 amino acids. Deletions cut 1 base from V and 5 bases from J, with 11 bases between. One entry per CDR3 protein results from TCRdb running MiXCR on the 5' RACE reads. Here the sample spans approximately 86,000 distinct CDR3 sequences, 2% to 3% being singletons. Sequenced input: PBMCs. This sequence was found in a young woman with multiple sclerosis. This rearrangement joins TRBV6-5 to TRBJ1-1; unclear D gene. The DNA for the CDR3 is TGTGCCAGCAGTTACTTCGTTTTGGGGACTGAAGCTTTCTTT. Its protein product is CASSYFVLGTEAFF.